A single sample gave rise to the 3 T cell receptor beta chains below, sequenced in a study of blood T cell repertoires in COVID-19. Only in-frame clones appear in the TCRdb table, and some are missing; sequencing was by immunoSEQ multiplex PCR. The repertoire includes 180,000 or so clones, approximately 85% of them detected once, and 2.5% to 3.5% sits in the top ten. The sequenced sample consisted of peripheral blood. These receptors were taken from a man aged 60-69 years with acute or convalescent COVID-19.

CDR3 amino acids: CASRGTEDQPQHF. The DNA for the CDR3 is TGTGCCAGCAGGGGCACAGAAGACCAGCCCCAGCATTTT. The chain links TRBV12-3 or TRBV12-4 to TRBJ1-5; D not certain. V was clipped by 6 bases and J by 7 bases, with 13 bases between them. CDR3 length: 13 amino acids.

Here the CDR3 reads CASSTETGNTIYF. The CDR3, as DNA: TGTGCCAGCAGCACCGAGACTGGAAACACCATATATTTT. This chain connects TRBV9 to TRBJ1-3; D is undetermined. Trimming shortened V by 4 bases and J by 2 bases, and 7 bases separated the two germline ends. CDR1 and CDR2 (germline): SGDLS, YYNGEE. This CDR3 is built from 13 residues.

This clone was seen once. This rearrangement joins TRBV4-1 to TRBJ2-1, with D unresolved. Germline V gene data show CDR1 as MGHRA and CDR2 as YSYEKL. The CDR3 has 17 residues. The V and J ends lost 1 base and 2 bases respectively, with 15 bases between them. Here the CDR3 reads CASSQVAIVGAYNEQFF. CDR3 in DNA: TGCGCCAGCAGCCAAGTCGCGATAGTTGGTGCCTACAATGAGCAGTTCTTC.